A selection of T cell receptor beta chains follows, all from one sample in a study of blood T cell repertoires in COVID-19. Assay: immunoSEQ multiplex PCR; the TCRdb copy retains only in-frame clones and omits some. The sample carries roughly 130,000 clones, 80% recorded once. The sequenced sample was peripheral blood. The receptors shown here come from a man in his sixties or seventies with acute or convalescent COVID-19. Both conserved end residues are part of each CDR3. The D gene is left open where the match is weak. Size values are once, few and many counts, or a class for expanded clones, and some rows have none.

d_gene: TRBD1; abundance: -; j_gene: TRBJ2-7; v_gene: TRBV18; CDR3nt: TGTGCCAGCTCACCAGCCGGGACAGAGTCCTACGAGCAGTACTTC; CDR3aa: CASSPAGTESYEQYF
d_gene: TRBD2; abundance: once; j_gene: TRBJ2-1; v_gene: TRBV6-5; CDR3nt: TGTGCCAGCAGTTCCGCGACTAGCGGGGGGGCCCATGAGCAGTTCTTC; CDR3aa: CASSSATSGGAHEQFF
d_gene: TRBD1; abundance: -; j_gene: TRBJ1-1; v_gene: TRBV7-3; CDR3nt: TGTGCCAGCAGTTGGCGACAGGGCGGTGAAGCTTTCTTT; CDR3aa: CASSWRQGGEAFF
d_gene: -; abundance: -; j_gene: TRBJ1-6; v_gene: TRBV11-2; CDR3nt: TGTGCCAGCAGCTTAGGGACGGAGGTCTATAATTCACCCCTCCACTTT; CDR3aa: CASSLGTEVYNSPLHF
d_gene: TRBD2; abundance: -; j_gene: TRBJ2-3; v_gene: TRBV7-8; CDR3nt: TGTGCCAGCAGCTCTAGCGGGGGAATGGGGAATACGCAGTATTTT; CDR3aa: CASSSSGGMGNTQYF
d_gene: -; abundance: -; j_gene: TRBJ1-2; v_gene: TRBV6-1; CDR3nt: TGTGCCAGCAGTGAAGTTACAGCGGGGGGCTACACCTTC; CDR3aa: CASSEVTAGGYTF
d_gene: TRBD2; abundance: -; j_gene: TRBJ2-2; v_gene: TRBV7-2; CDR3nt: TGTGCCAGCAGCTCGGTGGGACTAGCGGGGAGGACCGGGGAGCTGTTTTTT; CDR3aa: CASSSVGLAGRTGELFF
d_gene: TRBD1; abundance: -; j_gene: TRBJ2-5; v_gene: TRBV23-1; CDR3nt: TGCGCCAGCAGTCAATCGGGACGGACAGGGGAACAAGAGACCCAGTACTTC; CDR3aa: CASSQSGRTGEQETQYF
d_gene: TRBD1; abundance: once; j_gene: TRBJ2-2; v_gene: TRBV19; CDR3nt: TGTGCCAGTAGTCCTCTCGGACAGGCGAACACCGGGGAGCTGTTTTTT; CDR3aa: CASSPLGQANTGELFF
d_gene: TRBD1; abundance: -; j_gene: TRBJ1-2; v_gene: TRBV10-3; CDR3nt: TGTGCCATCAGTGTAGCACCGTCCCGGGACAGGGGGCGGGCTTATGGCTACACCTTC; CDR3aa: CAISVAPSRDRGRAYGYTF
d_gene: -; abundance: -; j_gene: TRBJ2-2; v_gene: TRBV19; CDR3nt: TGTGCCAGTAGTATAAGGAGGTCAGGGGATAACACCGGGGAGCTGTTTTTT; CDR3aa: CASSIRRSGDNTGELFF
d_gene: TRBD2; abundance: -; j_gene: TRBJ2-5; v_gene: TRBV6-2/TRBV6-3; CDR3nt: TGTGCCAGCAGTTACGCCCGACGCGGGGCCAGCCGGGAGGCCCAGTACTTC; CDR3aa: CASSYARRGASREAQYF
d_gene: TRBD1; abundance: -; j_gene: TRBJ1-1; v_gene: TRBV20-1; CDR3nt: TGCAGTGCTAGACAGGGGGAGGCTTTCTTT; CDR3aa: CSARQGEAFF
d_gene: -; abundance: -; j_gene: TRBJ2-2; v_gene: TRBV29-1; CDR3nt: TGCAGCGTCCAAACGGGGTCGCGGAGCACCGGGGAGCTGTTTTTT; CDR3aa: CSVQTGSRSTGELFF
d_gene: TRBD1; abundance: -; j_gene: TRBJ1-3; v_gene: TRBV28; CDR3nt: TGTGCCAGCAGTTTATGGCGAGGGGGCGAAAACACCATATATTTT; CDR3aa: CASSLWRGGENTIYF
d_gene: -; abundance: -; j_gene: TRBJ1-2; v_gene: TRBV25-1; CDR3nt: TGTGCCAGCAGCAATTTGGGGGGAGACTATGGCTACACCTTC; CDR3aa: CASSNLGGDYGYTF
d_gene: -; abundance: -; j_gene: TRBJ2-5; v_gene: TRBV19; CDR3nt: TGTGCCAGTACCCCCCCGGGGCGCAGGAGGGAAGAGACCCAGTACTTC; CDR3aa: CASTPPGRRREETQYF
d_gene: -; abundance: -; j_gene: TRBJ1-5; v_gene: TRBV7-5; CDR3nt: TGTGCCAGGGGACGGGGGGCGAATAGCAATCAGCCCCAGCATTTT; CDR3aa: CARGRGANSNQPQHF
d_gene: TRBD1; abundance: -; j_gene: TRBJ1-6; v_gene: TRBV6-6; CDR3nt: TGTGCCAGCAGTTTAGGGACAGGGGATAATTCACCCCTCCACTTT; CDR3aa: CASSLGTGDNSPLHF
d_gene: TRBD2; abundance: -; j_gene: TRBJ2-5; v_gene: TRBV4-1; CDR3nt: TGCGCCAGCAGCCAAGTACAGCGGGGGTACCAAGAGACCCAGTACTTC; CDR3aa: CASSQVQRGYQETQYF
d_gene: -; abundance: many; j_gene: TRBJ2-1; v_gene: TRBV4-2; CDR3nt: TGTGCCAGCAGCCCACACAAGTTTTCCTACAATGAGCAGTTCTTC; CDR3aa: CASSPHKFSYNEQFF
d_gene: TRBD1; abundance: -; j_gene: TRBJ1-6; v_gene: TRBV3-1/TRBV3-2; CDR3nt: TGTGCCAGCAGCCGGGACAGCTATAATTCACCCCTCCACTTT; CDR3aa: CASSRDSYNSPLHF
d_gene: TRBD1; abundance: -; j_gene: TRBJ1-2; v_gene: TRBV7-9; CDR3nt: TGTGCCAGCAGCTTTACAGGGGGCTATGGCTACACCTTC; CDR3aa: CASSFTGGYGYTF
d_gene: TRBD2; abundance: -; j_gene: TRBJ2-3; v_gene: TRBV19; CDR3nt: TGTGCCAGTAGTCGGATTAGCGGGGCCGCAGATACGCAGTATTTT; CDR3aa: CASSRISGAADTQYF